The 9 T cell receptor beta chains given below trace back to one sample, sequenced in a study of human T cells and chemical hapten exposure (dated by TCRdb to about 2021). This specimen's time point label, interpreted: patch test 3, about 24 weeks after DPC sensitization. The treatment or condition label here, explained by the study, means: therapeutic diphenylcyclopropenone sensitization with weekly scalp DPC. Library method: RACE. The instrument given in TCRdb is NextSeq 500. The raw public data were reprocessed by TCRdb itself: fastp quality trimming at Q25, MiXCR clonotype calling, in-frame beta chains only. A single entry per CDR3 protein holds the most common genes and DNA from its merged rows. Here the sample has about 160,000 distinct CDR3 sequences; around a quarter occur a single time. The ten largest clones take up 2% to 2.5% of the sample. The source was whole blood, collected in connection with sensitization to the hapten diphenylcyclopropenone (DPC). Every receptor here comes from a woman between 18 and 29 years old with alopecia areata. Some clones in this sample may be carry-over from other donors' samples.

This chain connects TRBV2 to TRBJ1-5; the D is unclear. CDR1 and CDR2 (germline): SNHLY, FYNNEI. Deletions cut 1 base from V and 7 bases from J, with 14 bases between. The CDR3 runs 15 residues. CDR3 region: CASSEEVGVWQPQHF. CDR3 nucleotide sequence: TGTGCCAGCAGTGAAGAGGTCGGGGTTTGGCAGCCCCAGCATTTT.

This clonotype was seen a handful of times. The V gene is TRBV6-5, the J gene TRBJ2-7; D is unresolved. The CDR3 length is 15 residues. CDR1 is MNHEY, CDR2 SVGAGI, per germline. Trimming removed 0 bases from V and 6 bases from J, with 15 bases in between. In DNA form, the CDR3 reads TGTGCCAGCAGTTACTCTATCGAGAACCTTGGCGAGCAGTACTTC. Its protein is CASSYSIENLGEQYF.

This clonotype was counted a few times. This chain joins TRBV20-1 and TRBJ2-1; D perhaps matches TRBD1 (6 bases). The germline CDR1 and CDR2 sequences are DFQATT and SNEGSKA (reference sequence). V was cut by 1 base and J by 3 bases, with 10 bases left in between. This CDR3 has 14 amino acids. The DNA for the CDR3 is TGCAGTGCTAGAGGGCCAGGGGTCTACAATGAGCAGTTCTTC. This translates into CSARGPGVYNEQFF.

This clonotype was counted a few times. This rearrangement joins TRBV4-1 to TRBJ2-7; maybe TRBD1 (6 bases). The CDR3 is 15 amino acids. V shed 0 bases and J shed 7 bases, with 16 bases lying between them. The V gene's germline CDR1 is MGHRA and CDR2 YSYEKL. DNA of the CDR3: TGCGCCAGCAGCCAAGATCCAGGGGCTAGGGGAGAGCAGTACTTC. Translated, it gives CASSQDPGARGEQYF.

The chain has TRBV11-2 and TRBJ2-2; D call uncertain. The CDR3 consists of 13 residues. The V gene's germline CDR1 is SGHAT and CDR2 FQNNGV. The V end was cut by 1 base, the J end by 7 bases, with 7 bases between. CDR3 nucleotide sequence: TGTGCCAGCAGCTTAGTCCCCCTCGGGGAGCTGTTTTTT. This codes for CASSLVPLGELFF.

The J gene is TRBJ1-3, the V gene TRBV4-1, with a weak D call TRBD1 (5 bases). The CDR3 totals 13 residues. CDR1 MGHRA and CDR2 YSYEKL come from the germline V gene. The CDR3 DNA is TGCGCTACGGCCGGGGGCTCTGGAAACACCATATATTTT. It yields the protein CATAGGSGNTIYF.

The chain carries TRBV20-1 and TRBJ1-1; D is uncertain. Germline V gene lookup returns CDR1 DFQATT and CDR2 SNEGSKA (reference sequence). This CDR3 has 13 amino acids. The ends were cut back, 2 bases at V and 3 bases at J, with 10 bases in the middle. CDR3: CSARRPFDTEAFF. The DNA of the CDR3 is TGCAGTGCTAGACGGCCCTTCGACACTGAAGCTTTCTTT.

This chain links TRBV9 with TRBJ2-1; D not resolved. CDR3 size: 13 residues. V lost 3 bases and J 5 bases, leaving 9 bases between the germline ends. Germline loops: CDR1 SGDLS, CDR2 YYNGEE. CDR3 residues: CASSAIDHNEQFF. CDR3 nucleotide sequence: TGTGCCAGCAGCGCGATTGACCACAATGAGCAGTTCTTC.

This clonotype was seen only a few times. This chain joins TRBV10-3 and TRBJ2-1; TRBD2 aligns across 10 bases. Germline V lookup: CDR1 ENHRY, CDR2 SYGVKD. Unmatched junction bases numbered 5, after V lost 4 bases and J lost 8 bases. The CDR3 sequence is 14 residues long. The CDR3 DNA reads TGTGCCATCAGTGGTCTAGCGGGAGCCTATGAGCAGTTCTTC. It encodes CAISGLAGAYEQFF.